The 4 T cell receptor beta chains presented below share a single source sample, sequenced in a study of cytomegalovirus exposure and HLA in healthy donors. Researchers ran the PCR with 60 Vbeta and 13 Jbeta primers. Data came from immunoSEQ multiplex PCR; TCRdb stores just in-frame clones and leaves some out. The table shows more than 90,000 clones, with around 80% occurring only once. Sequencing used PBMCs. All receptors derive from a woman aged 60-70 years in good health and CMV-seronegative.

CDR3 sequence (DNA): TGTGCCATCAGTGAGTGGTGGGACAGGGGATTCTATGGCTACACCTTC. It translates to CAISEWWDRGFYGYTF. V and J are TRBV10-3 and TRBJ1-2; 10 nucleotides line up with TRBD1. The CDR3 sequence is 16 residues long. Trimming at V came to 1 base and at J to 4 bases, leaving 6 bases not matched to a gene. CDR1 is ENHRY, CDR2 SYGVKD, per germline.

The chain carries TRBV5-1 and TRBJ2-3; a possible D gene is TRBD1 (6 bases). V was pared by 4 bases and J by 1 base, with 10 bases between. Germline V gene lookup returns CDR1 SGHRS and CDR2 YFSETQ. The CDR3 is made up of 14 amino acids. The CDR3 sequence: CASSTDRGTDTQYF. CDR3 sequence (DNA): TGCGCCAGCAGCACGGACAGAGGCACAGATACGCAGTATTTT.

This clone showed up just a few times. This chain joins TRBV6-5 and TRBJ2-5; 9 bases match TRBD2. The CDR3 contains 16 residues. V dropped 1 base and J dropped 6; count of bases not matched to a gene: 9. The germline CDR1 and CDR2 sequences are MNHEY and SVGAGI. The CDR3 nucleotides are TGTGCCAGCAGTTACTGGACAAGCGGGAGGAGGAAGACCCAGTACTTC. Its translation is CASSYWTSGRRKTQYF.

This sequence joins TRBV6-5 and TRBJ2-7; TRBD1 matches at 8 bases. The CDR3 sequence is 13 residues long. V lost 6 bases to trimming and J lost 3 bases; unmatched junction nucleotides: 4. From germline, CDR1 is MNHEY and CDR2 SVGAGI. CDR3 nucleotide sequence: TGTGCCAGCAGGCCAGGGGGCTTCTACGAGCAGTACTTC. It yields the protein CASRPGGFYEQYF.